This T cell receptor beta chain stems from a study of T cells after yellow fever vaccination. Overall study: Researchers used SMART-Seq v4 Ultra Low Input to prepare fractions that had low cell numbers. Points from the study as a whole: Post-booster repertoires contained most primary-vaccination clones again (about 95% CD4, roughly 91% CD8). Repertoires obtained by FACS sorting could include abundant clonotypes that entered as contaminants from the bulk population.

As TCR cDNA was made by 5'RACE template switching, a universal primer site and UMIs were added. MiXCR, applied by TCRdb to the 5' RACE reads, yields one record per CDR3 protein. The sample has some 110,000 distinct CDR3 sequences, 8% to 9.5% seen once. In the case of this clonotype: Its antigen remains unknown. One end of the junction varies from germline; a read error may be responsible.

CDR3 length equals 17 residues. Germline V lookup: CDR1 MNHNS, CDR2 SASEGT. This TCR was sampled from a man younger than 45 who received the YFV17D yellow fever vaccine. The gene calls are TRBV6-1 and TRBJ2-7, with a weak D call TRBD2 (7 bases). The sequenced sample was CD8+ T cells sorted from PBMCs, obtained 45 days after the yellow fever booster vaccination. The CDR3 DNA follows: TGTGCTAGCAGTGATACGGGGGGAGGGGGACAAGAGCACGAGCAGTACTTC. It codes for CASSDTGGGGQEHEQYF.